One sample yielded the 17 T cell receptor beta chains listed below, sequenced in a study of cytomegalovirus exposure and HLA in healthy donors. The PCR ran on 60 Vbeta and 13 Jbeta primers. Profiling relied on immunoSEQ multiplex PCR, and the TCRdb table lists in-frame clones only, not all of them. Of 120,000 or so clones in the sample, roughly 78% were seen once. The sequenced material came from PBMCs. The source of these receptors is a woman aged 40 to 50 in good health and CMV-seronegative.

This sequence joins TRBV10-1 and TRBJ2-1; a possible D gene is TRBD2 (7 bases). This CDR3 has 14 residues. The germline gives CDR1 WNHNN, CDR2 SYGVQD (reference sequence). V was clipped by 4 bases and J by 9 bases, with 16 bases between them. The CDR3 sequence is CASSGAGGGREQFF. The CDR3 DNA sequence: TGCGCCAGCAGTGGGGCTGGGGGGGGCCGTGAGCAGTTCTTC.

V and J are TRBV7-3 and TRBJ2-3, with 7 bases aligning to TRBD1. Germline V CDR1 and CDR2: SGHTA, FQGTGA. The CDR3 covers 16 residues. V lost 1 base, J lost 0 bases, and 4 bases stayed unmatched. CDR3 in DNA: TGTGCCAGCAGCTTAAGGGCAGGGGGAAGCACAGATACGCAGTATTTT. Translation: CASSLRAGGSTDTQYF.

V and J are TRBV7-8 and TRBJ1-1; perhaps TRBD1 as D (5 bases). The CDR3 sequence is 15 residues long. Germline CDR1 SGHVS, CDR2 FQNEAQ. V lost 5 bases, J lost 6 bases, and 19 bases lay in between. The CDR3 region is CASSPREGPAAEAFF. CDR3 coding DNA: TGTGCCAGCAGCCCAAGGGAGGGACCTGCCGCTGAAGCTTTCTTT.

The chain carries TRBV28 and TRBJ2-7; tentatively, D is TRBD1 (6 bases). Trimming pared 5 bases from V and 0 bases from J, leaving 8 bases between. The CDR3 has 13 residues. CDR1 is MDHEN and CDR2 is SYDVKM in the germline V gene. The chain's CDR3 is CASSGQISYEQYF. CDR3 in DNA: TGTGCCAGCAGTGGACAGATCTCCTACGAGCAGTACTTC.

Comments on this clone: One junction end does not reproduce the germline sequence, and a read error may be involved. V is TRBV7-9 and J is TRBJ2-2; 10 nucleotides align to TRBD2. Germline V gene data show CDR1 as SEHNR and CDR2 as FQNEAQ (reference sequence). The CDR3 has 15 amino acids. CDR3: CSSSLSGRAAGELFF. CDR3 nucleotide sequence: TGTTCCAGCAGCTTAAGCGGGAGGGCCGCCGGGGAGCTGTTTTTT.

Comments on this clone: A junction end diverges from the germline sequence, so it may reflect a read error. The chain combines TRBV4-2 with TRBJ2-6, with D tentatively TRBD1 (5 bases). The CDR3 is made up of 14 amino acids. Germline CDR1 is LGHNA and CDR2 is YNFKEQ. CDR3: CASSQGFGANGLTF. CDR3 sequence (DNA): TGTGCCAGCAGCCAAGGGTTTGGGGCCAACGGCCTGACTTTC.

The chain recombines TRBV7-9 with TRBJ2-1; TRBD2 matches at 11 bases. Germline CDR1 and CDR2: SEHNR and FQNEAQ (reference sequence). The CDR3 has 16 amino acids. V trimming: 5 bases; J trimming: 2 bases; junction bases outside the gene matches: 5. The CDR3 sequence is CASSLLTSGTYNEQFF. The CDR3 nucleotides are TGTGCCAGCAGCCTGCTGACTAGCGGGACCTACAATGAGCAGTTCTTC.

The sample holds a few counts of this clone. The chain joins TRBV6-5 to TRBJ2-7; D is possibly TRBD2 (6 bases). V lost 2 bases to trimming and J lost 3 bases, with 14 bases between them. Per germline, CDR1 MNHEY and CDR2 SVGAGI. The CDR3 runs 15 residues. The CDR3 loop is CASSYTTGLNYEQYF. The CDR3 DNA sequence: TGTGCCAGCAGTTACACTACGGGACTTAACTACGAGCAGTACTTC.

The chain has TRBV5-1 and TRBJ2-5; 13 bases match TRBD2. The assigned J gene may be wrong: the sequence end matches TRBJ2-7 better. CDR3 length: 16 residues. Germline-derived CDR1 and CDR2 are SGHRS and YFSETQ. The CDR3 DNA is TGCGCCAGCAGCGTGGGGGGACTAGCGGGAACGTACGAGCAGTACTTC. Its translation is CASSVGGLAGTYEQYF.

The chain recombines TRBV5-1 with TRBJ1-5; D not certain. Germline V gives CDR1 SGHRS, CDR2 YFSETQ. V gave up 4 bases and J gave up 3 bases, with 14 bases separating them. The CDR3 consists of 15 residues. CDR3 loop: CASSHNGGHNQPQHF. As DNA, the CDR3 is TGCGCCAGCAGCCACAACGGCGGGCACAATCAGCCCCAGCATTTT. Full variable domain (rest looked up from reference TRBV5-1 and TRBJ1-5): KAGVTQTPRYLIKTRGQQVTLSCSPISGHRSVSWYQQTPGQGLQFLFEYFSETQRNKGNFPGRFSGRQFSNSRSEMNVSTLELGDSALYLCASSHNGGHNQPQHFGDGTRLSIL.

The chain employs TRBV19 and TRBJ2-6; 7 nucleotides match TRBD1. Trimming took 5 bases from V and 4 from J; bases not matched to a gene: 5. Germline assignment: CDR1 LNHDA and CDR2 SQIVND (reference sequence). The length of the CDR3 is 15 residues. CDR3 region: CASSGRQGGANVLTF. The CDR3 DNA reads as TGTGCCAGTAGTGGAAGACAGGGAGGGGCCAACGTCCTGACTTTC. The whole variable domain, filled in from reference TRBV19 and TRBJ2-6, reads DGGITQSPKYLFRKEGQNVTLSCEQNLNHDAMYWYRQDPGQGLRLIYYSQIVNDFQKGDIAEGYSVSREKKESFPLTVTSAQKNPTAFYLCASSGRQGGANVLTFGAGSRLTVL.

The rearrangement joins TRBV21-1 to TRBJ2-1; the table's D gene call, TRBD1, was not cross checked with the DNA. TRBV21-1 has pseudogene status. CDR3 length: 16 residues. For the CDR3, the DNA is TGTGCCAGCAGCTTACTGGACAGGGAAGGGTACAATGAGCAGTTCTTC. Translation gives CASSLLDREGYNEQFF.

This chain connects TRBV27 to TRBJ2-5; D not certain. V lost 4 bases and J 2 bases, leaving 8 bases between the germline ends. The germline V gene has CDR1 MNHEY and CDR2 SMNVEV (reference sequence). This CDR3 has 13 residues. CDR3 in amino acids: CASSSPLQETQYF. The CDR3 DNA sequence: TGTGCCAGCAGTTCCCCGTTGCAAGAGACCCAGTACTTC.

This chain links TRBV29-1 with TRBJ1-1; no reliable D call. The CDR3 runs to 14 residues. Trimming left V 1 base short and J 1 base short, with 10 bases between. Germline V gene sequence: CDR1 SQVTM, CDR2 ANQGSEA. CDR3 sequence reads: CSVEGLARNTEAFF. Here the CDR3 DNA reads TGCAGCGTTGAAGGGTTGGCCAGGAACACTGAAGCTTTCTTT. The variable domain in full, with the rest retrieved from reference TRBV29-1 and TRBJ1-1, is SAVISQKPSRDICQRGTSLTIQCQVDSQVTMMFWYRQQPGQSLTLIATANQGSEATYESGFVIDKFPISRPNLTFSTLTVSNMSPEDSSIYLCSVEGLARNTEAFFGQGTRLTVV.

The gene calls are TRBV15 and TRBJ2-1, with 10 bases fitting TRBD1. Trimming cost V 10 bases and J 9 bases; bases outside gene matches: 15. CDR3 length: 15 residues. Germline V lookup: CDR1 LNHNV, CDR2 YYDKDF (reference sequence). CDR3 nucleotides: TGTGCCATTCGTCCGGGACAGGGGTTTACGGGTGAGCAGTTCTTC. Translation gives CAIRPGQGFTGEQFF.

This clone was counted between two and nine times. The rearrangement uses TRBV28 and TRBJ1-2, with 9 bases lining up with TRBD1. This CDR3 region has 16 residues. The V segment lost 8 bases and the J segment 0 bases; nucleotides outside the gene matches: 10. Germline V gene sequence: CDR1 MDHEN, CDR2 SYDVKM. The CDR3: CASGNRGRLANYGYTF. For the CDR3, the DNA is TGTGCCAGCGGGAACAGGGGGCGGCTCGCTAACTATGGCTACACCTTC.

The rearrangement links TRBV7-9 to TRBJ2-1; 9 bases are shared with TRBD2. The trim removed 1 base at V and 6 bases at J, leaving 4 bases unmatched. Looked up from germline, CDR1 is SEHNR and CDR2 is FQNEAQ (reference sequence). The CDR3 is made up of 15 amino acids. Written as DNA, the CDR3 is TGTGCCAGCAGCTTAGTAGCGGGAGTGGTCAATGAGCAGTTCTTC. Translating gives CASSLVAGVVNEQFF.